This T cell receptor (beta chain) appears in the sequencing data of a study of blood T cell repertoires in COVID-19. The CDR3 is 19 residues long. V shed 0 bases and J 6 bases; nucleotides not matched to a gene: 12. Germline CDR1 SEHNR, CDR2 FQNEAQ (reference sequence). TCRdb's copy holds only in-frame clones and misses some; the assay was immunoSEQ multiplex PCR. The table shows 80,000 or so clones, with 80% occurring only once. This chain connects TRBV7-9 to TRBJ2-2; 11 positions match TRBD2. The sample comprised peripheral blood. This TCR was recovered from a woman aged 70-85 years with acute or convalescent COVID-19. CDR3 in amino acids: CASSLARLAGGLRPGELFF. The DNA of the CDR3 is TGTGCCAGCAGCTTAGCCCGGCTAGCGGGGGGACTCCGGCCCGGGGAGCTGTTTTTT.